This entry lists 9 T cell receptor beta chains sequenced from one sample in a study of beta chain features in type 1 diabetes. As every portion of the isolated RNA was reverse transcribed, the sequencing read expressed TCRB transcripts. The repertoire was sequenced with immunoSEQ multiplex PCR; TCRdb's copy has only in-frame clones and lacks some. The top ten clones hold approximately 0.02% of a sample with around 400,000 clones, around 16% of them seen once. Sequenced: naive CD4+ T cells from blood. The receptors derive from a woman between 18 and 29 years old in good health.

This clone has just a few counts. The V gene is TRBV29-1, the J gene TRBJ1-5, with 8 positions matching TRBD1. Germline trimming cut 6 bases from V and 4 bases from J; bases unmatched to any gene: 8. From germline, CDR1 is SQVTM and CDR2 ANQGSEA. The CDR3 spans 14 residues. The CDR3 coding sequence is TGCAGCGTAAGGGGACAGGAGCTTAATCAGCCCCAGCATTTT. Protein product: CSVRGQELNQPQHF. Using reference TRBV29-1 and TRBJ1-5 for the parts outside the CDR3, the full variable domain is SAVISQKPSRDICQRGTSLTIQCQVDSQVTMMFWYRQQPGQSLTLIATANQGSEATYESGFVIDKFPISRPNLTFSTLTVSNMSPEDSSIYLCSVRGQELNQPQHFGDGTRLSIL.

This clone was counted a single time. The CDR3 DNA reads as TGTGCCTGGAGTGTTGATAGGGGTGGCTCTGGGGCCAACGTCCTGACTTTC. Its translation: CAWSVDRGGSGANVLTF. The chain recombines TRBV30 with TRBJ2-6; maybe TRBD1 (5 bases). Germline CDR1 is GTSNPN and CDR2 is SVGIG (reference sequence). V gave up 0 bases and J gave up 0 bases, with 12 bases separating them. The CDR3 sequence is 17 residues long.

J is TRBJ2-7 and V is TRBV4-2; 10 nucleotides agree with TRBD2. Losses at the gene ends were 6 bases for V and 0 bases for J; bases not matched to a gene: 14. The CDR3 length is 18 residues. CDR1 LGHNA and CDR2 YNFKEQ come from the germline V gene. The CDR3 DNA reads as TGTGCCAGCAGTCGAATTACGGTGGGACTAGCGTCCTCCTACGAGCAGTACTTC. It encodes CASSRITVGLASSYEQYF.

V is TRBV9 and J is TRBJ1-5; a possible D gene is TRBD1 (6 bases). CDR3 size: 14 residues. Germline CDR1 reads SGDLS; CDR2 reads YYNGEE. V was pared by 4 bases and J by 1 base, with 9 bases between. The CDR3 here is CASSSQGSNQPQHF. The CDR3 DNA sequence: TGTGCCAGCAGCTCACAGGGAAGCAATCAGCCCCAGCATTTT.

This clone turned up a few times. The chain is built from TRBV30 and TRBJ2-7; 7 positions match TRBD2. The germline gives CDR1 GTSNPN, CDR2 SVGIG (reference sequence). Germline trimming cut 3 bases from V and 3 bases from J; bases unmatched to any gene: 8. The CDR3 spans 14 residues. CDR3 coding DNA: TGTGCCTGGAGCCCAGCGCCGGGGGGCTACGAGCAGTACTTC. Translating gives CAWSPAPGGYEQYF. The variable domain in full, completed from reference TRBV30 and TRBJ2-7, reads SQTIHQWPATLVQPVGSPLSLECTVEGTSNPNLYWYRQAAGRGLQLLFYSVGIGQISSEVPQNLSASRPQDRQFILSSKKLLLSDSGFYLCAWSPAPGGYEQYFGPGTRLTVT.

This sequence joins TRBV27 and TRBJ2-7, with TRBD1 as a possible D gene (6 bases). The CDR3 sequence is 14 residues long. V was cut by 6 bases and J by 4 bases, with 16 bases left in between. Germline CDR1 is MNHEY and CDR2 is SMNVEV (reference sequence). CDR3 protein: CASRNRVRQYEQYF. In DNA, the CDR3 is TGTGCCAGCAGGAACAGGGTTCGTCAATACGAGCAGTACTTC.

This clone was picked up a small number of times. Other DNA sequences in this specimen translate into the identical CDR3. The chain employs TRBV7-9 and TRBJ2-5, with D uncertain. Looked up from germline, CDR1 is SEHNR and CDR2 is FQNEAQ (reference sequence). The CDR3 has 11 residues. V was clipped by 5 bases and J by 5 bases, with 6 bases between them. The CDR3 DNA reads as TGTGCCAGCAGCCCACAGGAGACCCAGTACTTC. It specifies CASSPQETQYF.

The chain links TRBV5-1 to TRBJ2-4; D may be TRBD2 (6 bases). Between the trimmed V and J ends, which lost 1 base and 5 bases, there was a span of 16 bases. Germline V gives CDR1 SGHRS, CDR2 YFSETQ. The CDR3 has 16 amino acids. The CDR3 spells CASSLSPAEGQNIQYF. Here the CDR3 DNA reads TGCGCCAGCAGCTTGTCGCCGGCGGAGGGACAAAACATTCAGTACTTC.

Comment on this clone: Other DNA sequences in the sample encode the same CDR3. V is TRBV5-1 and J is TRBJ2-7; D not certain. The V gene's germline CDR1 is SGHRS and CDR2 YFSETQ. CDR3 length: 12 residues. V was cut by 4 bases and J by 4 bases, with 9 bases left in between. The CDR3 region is CASSPGGYEQYF. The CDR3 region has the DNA TGCGCCAGCAGCCCGGGTGGATACGAGCAGTACTTC.